Below, 29 T cell receptor beta chains from the same sample are listed, as sequenced in a study of immune cell composition in non-small cell lung cancer. Profiled with immunoSEQ multiplex PCR; TCRdb holds only in-frame clones, not every one. The sample lists 3,000 or so clones; just under 75% were seen once. The sequencing input was lung tumor tissue. These receptors came from a human donor with non-small cell lung cancer.

This clone has just a few counts. The chain combines TRBV7-2 with TRBJ1-1; D might be TRBD1 (6 bases). V was cut by 5 bases and J by 11 bases, with 12 bases left in between. CDR1 SGHTA and CDR2 FQGNSA come from the germline V gene. This CDR3 has 11 residues. As DNA, the CDR3 is TGTGCCAGCAGCCTTGGACAGCCCGCTTTCTTT. Translation gives CASSLGQPAFF.

J is TRBJ1-2 and V is TRBV7-2, with 8 positions matching TRBD1. The CDR3 consists of 17 residues. The germline V gene has CDR1 SGHTA and CDR2 FQGNSA. V trimming: 0 bases; J trimming: 7 bases; junction bases outside the gene matches: 13. The CDR3 DNA is TGTGCCAGCAGCTTAGCCTCTTGGACAGGGCAAACAGCTGGCTACACCTTC. Translation: CASSLASWTGQTAGYTF.

This chain uses TRBV7-6 with TRBJ1-1; D not certain. V shed 5 bases and J shed 0 bases, with 13 bases lying between them. Per germline, CDR1 SGHVS and CDR2 FNYEAQ. CDR3 length: 15 amino acids. CDR3 coding DNA: TGTGCCAGCAGCATCAACCCAGACATGAACACTGAAGCTTTCTTT. Residues: CASSINPDMNTEAFF.

V is TRBV19 and J is TRBJ2-6, with no clear D. Trimming shortened V by 0 bases and J by 3 bases, and 9 bases separated the two germline ends. Germline V gives CDR1 LNHDA, CDR2 SQIVND (reference sequence). This CDR3 is 16 amino acids long. CDR3 coding DNA: TGTGCCAGTAGTATAGATCTAGGTGGTGGGGCCAACGTCCTGACTTTC. This codes for CASSIDLGGGANVLTF.

This chain connects TRBV4-2 to TRBJ2-5; TRBD2 aligns across 7 bases. V shed 3 bases, J shed 3 bases, and the junction held 10 bases outside the gene matches. This CDR3 contains 16 residues. Germline V gene lookup returns CDR1 LGHNA and CDR2 YNFKEQ. The CDR3 DNA sequence: TGTGCCAGCAGCCAGCAAGGGAGGGCGTGGGAAGAGACCCAGTACTTC. Its protein product is CASSQQGRAWEETQYF.

The DNA of the CDR3 is TGTGCCAGCAGTAGGACAGTACAAGAGACCCAGTACTTC. This gives the protein CASSRTVQETQYF. This chain joins TRBV6-1 and TRBJ2-5; a possible D gene is TRBD1 (6 bases). Germline CDR1 reads MNHNS; CDR2 reads SASEGT. CDR3 size: 13 residues. V was clipped by 5 bases and J by 2 bases, with 9 bases between them.

V gene TRBV28 combines with J gene TRBJ1-2; 9 nucleotides line up with TRBD1. Trimming took 7 bases from V and 2 from J; bases not matched to a gene: 11. CDR3 length equals 16 residues. CDR1 MDHEN and CDR2 SYDVKM come from the germline V gene. This chain's CDR3 is CASIFSPGQGNYGYTF. The CDR3 region has the DNA TGTGCCAGCATCTTCTCCCCGGGACAGGGAAACTATGGCTACACCTTC.

V gene TRBV5-4 combines with J gene TRBJ2-2; 7 bases map to TRBD2. The V gene end was trimmed by 4 bases and the J gene end by 3 bases; junction bases not matched to a gene: 9. Germline V gene sequence: CDR1 SGHNT, CDR2 YYREEE (reference sequence). The CDR3 extends over 16 amino acids. The CDR3 here is CASSPFRAGDTGELFF. Written as DNA, the CDR3 is TGTGCCAGCAGCCCCTTTCGGGCGGGGGACACCGGGGAGCTGTTTTTT.

The chain employs TRBV18 and TRBJ2-3, with TRBD1 identical over 8 bases. Germline CDR1 and CDR2: KGHSH and LQKENI. J lost 1 base, V lost 3 bases, and 6 bases had no gene match. The CDR3 is 16 amino acids. The CDR3 reads CASSPGKTGGTDTQYF. CDR3 DNA: TGTGCCAGCTCACCGGGGAAGACAGGGGGCACAGATACGCAGTATTTT. Full variable domain (rest looked up from reference TRBV18 and TRBJ2-3): NAGVMQNPRHLVRRRGQEARLRCSPMKGHSHVYWYRQLPEEGLKFMVYLQKENIIDESGMPKERFSAEFPKEGPSILRIQQVVRGDSAAYFCASSPGKTGGTDTQYFGPGTRLTVL.

The rearrangement links TRBV27 to TRBJ1-1; D gene uncertain. CDR3 length: 13 amino acids. V was pared by 8 bases and J by 8 bases, with 18 bases between. CDR1 and CDR2 from the germline V gene are MNHEY and SMNVEV (reference sequence). CDR3 in DNA: TGTGCCAGCGGACTTATTGAGAGGGCCGAAGCTTTCTTT. It codes for CASGLIERAEAFF.

The chain employs TRBV29-1 and TRBJ2-3; the D is unclear. V was pared by 7 bases and J by 4 bases, with 6 bases between. CDR1 and CDR2 (germline): SQVTM, ANQGSEA. This CDR3 is 10 amino acids long. In DNA form, the CDR3 reads TGCAGCGCCAACTCAGATACGCAGTATTTT. Translating gives CSANSDTQYF.

This chain joins TRBV21-1 and TRBJ2-5; TRBD2 was called by the table and not checked on the DNA. TRBV21-1 is recorded as a pseudogene. This CDR3 is built from 17 residues. CDR3 sequence: CASSKARGGVQQETQYF. The CDR3 DNA sequence: TGTGCCAGCAGCAAAGCCCGGGGGGGGGTACAGCAAGAGACCCAGTACTTC.

This chain connects TRBV5-1 to TRBJ1-2; a possible D gene is TRBD1 (6 bases). The CDR3 spans 14 residues. The germline CDR1 and CDR2 sequences are SGHRS and YFSETQ. Trimming pared 1 base from V and 5 bases from J, leaving 12 bases between. CDR3 sequence: CASSLQGKDYGYTF. Here the CDR3 DNA reads TGCGCCAGCAGCTTGCAGGGGAAGGATTATGGCTACACCTTC.

V and J are TRBV11-1 and TRBJ2-7; 7 bases match TRBD1. V lost 4 bases to trimming and J lost 2 bases; unmatched junction nucleotides: 8. Germline V lookup: CDR1 SGHAT, CDR2 FQDESV (reference sequence). This CDR3 has 15 residues. The CDR3 here is CASSSRQGEAYEQYF. DNA for the CDR3: TGTGCCAGCAGCTCCCGACAGGGAGAGGCCTACGAGCAGTACTTC.

This clone was picked up one time. The genes are TRBV4-2 and TRBJ2-3; 13 positions match TRBD2. Per the germline V gene, CDR1 is LGHNA and CDR2 is YNFKEQ. The CDR3 runs to 17 residues. The trim removed 5 bases at V and 2 bases at J, leaving 7 bases unmatched. The CDR3 loop is CASSVRLAGGPTDTQYF. The CDR3 region has the DNA TGTGCCAGCAGCGTCAGACTAGCGGGAGGCCCCACAGATACGCAGTATTTT.

The V and J genes are TRBV28 and TRBJ2-7, with 9 bases fitting TRBD1. Germline V gives CDR1 MDHEN, CDR2 SYDVKM. The CDR3 consists of 16 residues. V was pared by 6 bases and J by 9 bases, with 18 bases of the junction left unmatched. The CDR3 bases are TGTGCCAGCAGCCAAGCTTGGCGGGACAGGGTAACGGGGCAGTACTTC. Its translation is CASSQAWRDRVTGQYF.

This chain links TRBV10-3 with TRBJ2-1; D is perhaps TRBD2 (5 bases). Trimming took 6 bases from V and 0 from J, leaving 15 bases between them. Germline V lookup: CDR1 ENHRY, CDR2 SYGVKD. There are 16 residues in the CDR3. In DNA, the CDR3 is TGTGCCATCAGGCCAAAGCGGATCAGCTCCTACAATGAGCAGTTCTTC. Encoded protein: CAIRPKRISSYNEQFF.

V and J are TRBV5-1 and TRBJ2-7, with D possibly matching TRBD2 (6 bases). The CDR3 extends over 14 amino acids. CDR1 is SGHRS and CDR2 is YFSETQ in the germline V gene. V was trimmed by 3 bases and J by 1 base, leaving 11 bases between them. The CDR3 region is CASSSGGTSYEQYF. The CDR3 region has the DNA TGCGCCAGCAGCTCTGGGGGGACTTCCTACGAGCAGTACTTC.

The gene calls are TRBV29-1 and TRBJ2-2; possible D gene TRBD1, 6 bases. Trimming removed 7 bases from V and 1 base from J, with 13 bases in between. Germline loops: CDR1 SQVTM, CDR2 ANQGSEA. The length of the CDR3 is 14 residues. The CDR3 protein is CSAKGQMNTGELFF. CDR3 bases: TGCAGCGCGAAGGGACAAATGAACACCGGGGAGCTGTTTTTT.

The chain recombines TRBV2 with TRBJ2-7, with D possibly TRBD2 on 5 matching bases. The CDR3 extends over 14 amino acids. V lost 0 bases, J lost 7 bases, and 13 bases lay in between. The germline V gene encodes CDR1 SNHLY and CDR2 FYNNEI. CDR3 sequence: CASSEAEFSGEQYF. The CDR3 DNA follows: TGTGCCAGCAGTGAAGCGGAATTTTCGGGAGAGCAGTACTTC.

This clone was seen only a few times. The genes are TRBV6-5 and TRBJ2-1; possibly TRBD2 for D (6 bases). CDR3 size: 13 residues. The V end was cut by 0 bases, the J end by 14 bases, with 14 bases between. Germline lookup yields CDR1 MNHEY and CDR2 SVGAGI. The CDR3 is CASSYSVSREEFF. CDR3 DNA sequence: TGTGCCAGCAGTTACTCAGTCTCGCGGGAAGAGTTCTTC.

This chain uses TRBV28 with TRBJ1-2, with D tentatively TRBD1 (6 bases). CDR1 and CDR2 (germline): MDHEN, SYDVKM. The CDR3 has 15 residues. V was shortened by 8 bases and J by 2 bases, with 18 bases between the two germline ends. As DNA, the CDR3 is TGTGCCAGCTGGCTGGGGGGGGCGCGGAACTATGGCTACACCTTC. Amino acid sequence: CASWLGGARNYGYTF.

Written as DNA, the CDR3 is TGTGCCAGCAGTTACCTGACTGAATCTGGAAACACCATATATTTT. It specifies CASSYLTESGNTIYF. The chain is built from TRBV6-6 and TRBJ1-3, with D hard to call. CDR1 is MNHNY and CDR2 is SVGAGI in the germline V gene (reference sequence). V lost 2 bases, J lost 1 base, and 9 bases lay in between. The CDR3 totals 15 residues.

The rearrangement uses TRBV5-1 and TRBJ2-1; 12 bases agree with TRBD2. The CDR3 loop spans 19 amino acids. J gave up 2 bases and V 3 bases, and 12 bases lay outside the gene matches. In germline, CDR1 is SGHRS, CDR2 YFSETQ. The CDR3, as DNA: TGCGCCAGCAGCTCAAGCGGGACTAGCGGGCCCCCCCCCTACAATGAGCAGTTCTTC. Amino acid sequence: CASSSSGTSGPPPYNEQFF.

CDR3 nucleotides: TGTGCCAGAAAGTACAGAACAGAAGAGACCCAGTACTTC. Residues: CARKYRTEETQYF. This chain joins TRBV7-5 and TRBJ2-5; the table gives TRBD1 as D, unverified against the DNA. TRBV7-5 is listed as a pseudogene. CDR3 length: 13 amino acids.

The chain combines TRBV18 with TRBJ2-3, with TRBD1 matching over 8 bases. Per the germline V gene, CDR1 is KGHSH and CDR2 is LQKENI. The CDR3 runs 18 residues. Trimming took 3 bases from V and 1 from J; bases not matched to a gene: 12. The CDR3 spells CASSPSASGGVGTDTQYF. In DNA form, the CDR3 reads TGTGCCAGCTCACCCTCAGCCTCAGGGGGCGTGGGCACAGATACGCAGTATTTT.

The J gene is TRBJ2-7, the V gene TRBV9, with a possible D match to TRBD2 (5 bases). This CDR3 is 15 amino acids long. The germline V gene has CDR1 SGDLS and CDR2 YYNGEE. V was clipped by 0 bases and J by 5 bases, with 15 bases between them. The CDR3 loop reads CASSVGIGITDEQYF. CDR3 coding DNA: TGTGCCAGCAGCGTAGGAATCGGGATCACGGACGAGCAGTACTTC.

In its sample, this clone ranks as large. This chain links TRBV30 with TRBJ1-1; perhaps TRBD1 as D (5 bases). V shed 4 bases and J shed 7 bases, with 13 bases lying between them. This CDR3 comprises 12 residues. CDR1 and CDR2 from the germline V gene are GTSNPN and SVGIG (reference sequence). CDR3 region: CAWKIAGLEAFF. The DNA for the CDR3 is TGTGCCTGGAAAATTGCGGGGCTTGAAGCTTTCTTT.

CDR3 amino acids: CALRRDREGNTGELFF. The CDR3 nucleotides read TGTGCCTTGCGCCGGGACAGGGAAGGGAACACCGGGGAGCTGTTTTTT. The V call is TRBV10-3, the J call TRBJ2-2; 9 positions agree with TRBD1. Trimming at V came to 11 bases and at J to 1 base, leaving 11 bases not matched to a gene. Germline loops: CDR1 ENHRY, CDR2 SYGVKD. The CDR3 is 16 residues long.